This T cell receptor (beta chain) was observed in a study of human T cells and chemical hapten exposure. Study background: Read at 6 days, the patch tests placed 0.01% DPC on the upper back. Findings and limits, study-wide: Expanded TCRs made up significantly more big CDR3 similarity clusters than controls did. Sensitizing to DPC left TCRs with a frequency above 1 in 1000 unaltered.

With regard to this clonotype: Its antigen is as yet unknown.

TCRdb used MiXCR to reprocess the RACE reads, holding one entry per CDR3 protein. The sample has 150,000 to 200,000 distinct CDR3 sequences, 24% seen once; the top ten hold 2.5%. Trimming removed 6 bases from V and 14 bases from J, with 14 bases in between. The CDR3 runs 11 residues. In germline, CDR1 is DFQATT, CDR2 SNEGSKA (reference sequence). Time point here: patch test 3, about 24 weeks after DPC sensitization. Treatment given: therapeutic diphenylcyclopropenone sensitization with weekly scalp DPC. Blood draws came first, before each patch test. The source is a woman between 40 and 50 years old with alopecia areata. Some clones in this sample may be carry-over from other donors' samples. The gene calls are TRBV20-1 and TRBJ1-6; weak D call: TRBD1 (6 bases). Here the sequenced sample was whole blood, taken in connection with sensitization to the hapten diphenylcyclopropenone (DPC). The CDR3 DNA reads as TGCAGTGCCCAGGACAGCCGCACCCTCCACTTT. Protein sequence: CSAQDSRTLHF.